The rows below give T cell receptor beta chains drawn from one sample of a study of cytomegalovirus exposure and HLA in healthy donors. Measured with immunoSEQ multiplex PCR; TCRdb has only the in-frame clones, and not every one. In the table there are around 150,000 clones, around 86% of which are singletons. The sample comprised PBMCs. The receptors stem from a woman between 45 and 65 years old in good health and CMV-seropositive. Both conserved end residues are part of each CDR3. Fields, in order: V gene, CDR3 protein.

V gene: TRBV5-5; CDR3 protein: CASSWGTGAGYEQYF
V gene: TRBV10-1; CDR3 protein: CASSDLTSGGKAYEQYF
V gene: TRBV19; CDR3 protein: CASTSVDKNYGYTF
V gene: TRBV28; CDR3 protein: CASSLFSPRDQPQHF
V gene: TRBV7-3; CDR3 protein: CASSKAGLSNYNEQFF
V gene: TRBV7-8; CDR3 protein: CASSPQGAYNEQFF
V gene: TRBV27; CDR3 protein: CASSLFKGGASYEQYF
V gene: TRBV10-3; CDR3 protein: CAIRDRGGHDNTGELFF
V gene: TRBV2; CDR3 protein: CASSWDSQQDGYTF
V gene: TRBV10-3; CDR3 protein: CASGTGNEQFF
V gene: TRBV5-1; CDR3 protein: CASSLGHTGNEQFF
V gene: TRBV28; CDR3 protein: CASTLAPGINEAFF
V gene: TRBV7-7; CDR3 protein: CASSLGLQETQYF
V gene: TRBV7-9; CDR3 protein: CASSFNSGYNEQFF
V gene: TRBV27; CDR3 protein: CASSYSVNTDTQYF
V gene: TRBV7-3; CDR3 protein: CASSPRDRGDQDEQYF
V gene: TRBV28; CDR3 protein: CASRLRGFGVQYF
V gene: TRBV9; CDR3 protein: CASSVRGLPYNEQFF
V gene: TRBV6-5; CDR3 protein: CASSYSAQGSAFF
V gene: TRBV2; CDR3 protein: CASSAGGTASEAFF
V gene: TRBV19; CDR3 protein: CASSRGQEQNIQYF
V gene: TRBV4-2; CDR3 protein: CASSQDVGAGANVLTF
V gene: TRBV6-5; CDR3 protein: CASSYSPAGPKETQYF
V gene: TRBV21-1; CDR3 protein: CASSKNRSPGGNQPQHF
V gene: TRBV30; CDR3 protein: CAWKSLGDGRTDTQYF
V gene: TRBV28; CDR3 protein: CASERLAGEETQYF
V gene: TRBV7-9; CDR3 protein: CASSFSWDSTGANVLTF
V gene: TRBV19; CDR3 protein: CASSLLGGTSGNQPQHF
V gene: TRBV5-4; CDR3 protein: CASSRVSGDYGYTF
V gene: TRBV28; CDR3 protein: CASPPERGTTDTQYF
V gene: TRBV5-1; CDR3 protein: CASSSAPGEQFF
V gene: TRBV19; CDR3 protein: CASSIPGGRAYNEQFF
V gene: TRBV28; CDR3 protein: CASRPTFNQPQHF
V gene: TRBV4-1; CDR3 protein: CASSQFIIYNEQFF
V gene: TRBV7-3; CDR3 protein: CASSSQGLAGEGDVDTQYF
V gene: TRBV30; CDR3 protein: CATGGPANTGELFF
V gene: TRBV18; CDR3 protein: CASSGFQVLNTEAFF
V gene: TRBV15; CDR3 protein: CATSRAGLLTEAFF
V gene: TRBV5-1; CDR3 protein: CASSPGELQETQYF
V gene: TRBV27; CDR3 protein: CASSLSGTGNSPLHF
V gene: TRBV7-3; CDR3 protein: CASSRQVQETQYF
V gene: TRBV30; CDR3 protein: CAWSVSGTNEKLFF
V gene: TRBV14; CDR3 protein: CASSPFTDTQYF
V gene: TRBV5-4; CDR3 protein: CASSLQQGSYEQYF
V gene: TRBV29-1; CDR3 protein: CSVEPWATLYGYTF
V gene: TRBV23-1; CDR3 protein: CASSPYRAPFTGELFF
V gene: TRBV19; CDR3 protein: CASRRGQLYEQYF
V gene: TRBV5-1; CDR3 protein: CASSIRLVDTQYF
V gene: TRBV5-1; CDR3 protein: CASSFGLAWVNEQFF